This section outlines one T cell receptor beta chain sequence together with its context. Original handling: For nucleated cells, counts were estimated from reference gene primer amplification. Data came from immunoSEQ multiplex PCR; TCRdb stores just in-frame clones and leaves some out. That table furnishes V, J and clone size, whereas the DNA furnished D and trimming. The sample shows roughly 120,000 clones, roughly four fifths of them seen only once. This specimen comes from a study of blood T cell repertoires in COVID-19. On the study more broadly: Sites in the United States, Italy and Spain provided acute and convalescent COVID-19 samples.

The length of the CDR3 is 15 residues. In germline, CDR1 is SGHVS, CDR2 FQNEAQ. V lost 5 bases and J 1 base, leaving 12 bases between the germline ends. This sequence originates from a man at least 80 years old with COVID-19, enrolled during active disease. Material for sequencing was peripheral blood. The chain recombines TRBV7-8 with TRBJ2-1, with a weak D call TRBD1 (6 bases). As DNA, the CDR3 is TGTGCCAGCAGCCCTTACAGGGTTTCCTACAATGAGCAGTTCTTC. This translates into CASSPYRVSYNEQFF. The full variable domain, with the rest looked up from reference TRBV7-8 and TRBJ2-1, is GAGVSQSPRYKVAKRGQDVALRCDPISGHVSLFWYQQALGQGPEFLTYFQNEAQLDKSGLPSDRFFAERPEGSVSTLKIQRTQQEDSAVYLCASSPYRVSYNEQFFGPGTRLTVL.